One sample yielded the 7 T cell receptor beta chains listed below, sequenced in a study of shared clonotypes between healthy human individuals. It was CD45RO-negative cells, positively selected for CCR7, that made up naive CD8 cells, with terminally differentiated effector memory CD45RA+ cells excluded. Clones were read by immunoSEQ multiplex PCR, and TCRdb kept only the in-frame ones, dropping some. This sample yields 1.5 million to 2.5 million clones, of which just under 95% are seen a single time; 1.2% belongs to the top ten. Specimen: naive CD8+ T cells sorted from blood. The receptors derive from a man aged 18 to 29 in good health.

A single count supports this clone. The genes are TRBV19 and TRBJ1-6; D uncertain. Germline V lookup: CDR1 LNHDA, CDR2 SQIVND (reference sequence). CDR3 length equals 13 residues. Deletions cut 3 bases from V and 8 bases from J, with 8 bases between. DNA for the CDR3: TGTGCCAGTAGTATGTTAGTAGATTCACCCCTCCACTTT. Translating it yields CASSMLVDSPLHF.

The chain recombines TRBV7-9 with TRBJ2-1; D is perhaps TRBD1 (5 bases). CDR1 and CDR2 from the germline V gene are SEHNR and FQNEAQ (reference sequence). The CDR3 runs to 13 residues. V was trimmed by 5 bases and J by 9 bases, leaving 14 bases between them. The CDR3 DNA reads TGTGCCAGCAGCCCAACCCAGGGATCTGAGCAGTTCTTC. Its protein product is CASSPTQGSEQFF.

The chain uses TRBV6-6 and TRBJ2-7; D call uncertain. This CDR3 region has 12 residues. Trimming stripped 6 bases from V and 6 bases from J, with 12 bases between. Germline-derived CDR1 and CDR2 are MNHNY and SVGAGI (reference sequence). CDR3 amino acids: CASRDPFTEQYF. CDR3 DNA: TGTGCCAGCAGGGACCCCTTCACCGAGCAGTACTTC.

This chain links TRBV5-1 with TRBJ1-2; unclear D gene. CDR3 length: 13 amino acids. Germline CDR1 SGHRS, CDR2 YFSETQ. Trimming stripped 0 bases from V and 4 bases from J, with 7 bases between. This chain's CDR3 is CASSLELPYGYTF. The CDR3 nucleotides read TGCGCCAGCAGCTTGGAATTACCCTATGGCTACACCTTC. Combining the CDR3 with reference TRBV5-1 and TRBJ1-2 gives the whole variable domain KAGVTQTPRYLIKTRGQQVTLSCSPISGHRSVSWYQQTPGQGLQFLFEYFSETQRNKGNFPGRFSGRQFSNSRSEMNVSTLELGDSALYLCASSLELPYGYTFGSGTRLTVV.

V usage is TRBV5-4 and J usage is TRBJ2-2; no definite D call. Trimming removed 2 bases at V and 0 bases at J, with 5 bases between. Germline V gene data show CDR1 as SGHNT and CDR2 as YYREEE (reference sequence). The CDR3 runs 14 residues. The CDR3: CASSFPPNTGELFF. CDR3 nucleotide sequence: TGTGCCAGCAGCTTTCCCCCGAACACCGGGGAGCTGTTTTTT.

The chain carries TRBV27 and TRBJ2-7; 10 bases are shared with TRBD2. CDR3 length equals 18 residues. V dropped 8 bases and J dropped 6; count of bases not matched to a gene: 22. CDR1 is MNHEY and CDR2 is SMNVEV in the germline V gene (reference sequence). The CDR3 loop reads CASLSSGGHDRPLGEQYF. CDR3 nucleotides: TGTGCCAGCCTCTCTAGCGGGGGTCACGACCGGCCTCTGGGCGAGCAGTACTTC.

The chain recombines TRBV27 with TRBJ2-3; D is possibly TRBD1 (5 bases). The CDR3 loop spans 15 amino acids. Germline CDR1 and CDR2: MNHEY and SMNVEV (reference sequence). Deletions cut 4 bases from V and 0 bases from J, with 11 bases between. CDR3 region: CASSSRTPSTDTQYF. For the CDR3, the DNA is TGTGCCAGCAGTTCCAGGACACCTAGCACAGATACGCAGTATTTT.